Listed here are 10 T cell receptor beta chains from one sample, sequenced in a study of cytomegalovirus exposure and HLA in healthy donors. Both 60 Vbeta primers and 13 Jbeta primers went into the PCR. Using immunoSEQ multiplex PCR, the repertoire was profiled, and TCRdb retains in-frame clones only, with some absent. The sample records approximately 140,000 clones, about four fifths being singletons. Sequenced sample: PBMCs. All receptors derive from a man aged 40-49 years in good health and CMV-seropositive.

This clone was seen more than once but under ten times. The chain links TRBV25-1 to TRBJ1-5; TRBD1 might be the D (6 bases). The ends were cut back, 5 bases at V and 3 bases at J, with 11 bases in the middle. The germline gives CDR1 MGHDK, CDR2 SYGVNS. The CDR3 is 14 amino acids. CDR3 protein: CASSPRGDNQPQHF. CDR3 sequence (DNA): TGTGCCAGCAGTCCCAGGGGAGACAATCAGCCCCAGCATTTT.

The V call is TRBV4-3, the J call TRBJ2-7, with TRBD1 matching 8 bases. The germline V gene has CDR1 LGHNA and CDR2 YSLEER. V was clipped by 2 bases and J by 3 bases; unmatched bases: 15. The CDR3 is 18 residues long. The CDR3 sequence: CASSQPKGRGDRNYEQYF. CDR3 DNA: TGCGCCAGCAGCCAACCCAAAGGCAGAGGGGACAGGAACTACGAGCAGTACTTC.

CDR3 DNA sequence: TGTGCCAGCAGCTTACAGAGAGGGGGCTACACCTTC. This encodes CASSLQRGGYTF. The V gene is TRBV7-2, the J gene TRBJ1-2, with unresolved D. In germline, CDR1 is SGHTA, CDR2 FQGNSA. Between the trimmed V and J ends, which lost 2 bases and 8 bases, there was a span of 9 bases. The CDR3 loop spans 12 amino acids.

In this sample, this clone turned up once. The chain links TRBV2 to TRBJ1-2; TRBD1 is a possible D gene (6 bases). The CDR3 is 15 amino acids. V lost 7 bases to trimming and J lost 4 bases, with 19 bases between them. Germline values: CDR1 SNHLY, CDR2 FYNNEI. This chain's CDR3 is CASTGTMGHLYGYTF. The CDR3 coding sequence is TGTGCCAGCACCGGAACCATGGGACATCTCTATGGCTACACCTTC.

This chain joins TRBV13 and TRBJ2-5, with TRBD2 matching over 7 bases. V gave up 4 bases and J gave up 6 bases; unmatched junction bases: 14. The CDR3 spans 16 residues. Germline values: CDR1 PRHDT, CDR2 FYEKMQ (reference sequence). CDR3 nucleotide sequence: TGTGCCAGCAGCTCCCCCCCCTCGGGGGGTCATAAGACCCAGTACTTC. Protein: CASSSPPSGGHKTQYF.

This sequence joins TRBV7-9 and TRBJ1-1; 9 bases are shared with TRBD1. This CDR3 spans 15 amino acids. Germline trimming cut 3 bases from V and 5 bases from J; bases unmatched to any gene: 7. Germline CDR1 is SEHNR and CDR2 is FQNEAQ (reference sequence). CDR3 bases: TGTGCCAGCAGCTTCTGGACAGGGGACGGGACTGAAGCTTTCTTT. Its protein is CASSFWTGDGTEAFF.

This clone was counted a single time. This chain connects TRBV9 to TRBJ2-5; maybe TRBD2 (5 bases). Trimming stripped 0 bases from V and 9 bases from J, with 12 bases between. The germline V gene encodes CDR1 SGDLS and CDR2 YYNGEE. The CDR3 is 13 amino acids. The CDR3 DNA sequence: TGTGCCAGCAGCGTAGCGATTTCGGAGGCCCAGTACTTC. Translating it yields CASSVAISEAQYF.

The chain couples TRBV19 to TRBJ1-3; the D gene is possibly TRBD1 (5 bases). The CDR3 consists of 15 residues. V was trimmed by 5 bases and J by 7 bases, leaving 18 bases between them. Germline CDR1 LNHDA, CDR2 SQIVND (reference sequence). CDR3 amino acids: CASSPPGGRGNTIYF. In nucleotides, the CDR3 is TGTGCCAGTAGTCCTCCGGGGGGTCGGGGCAACACCATATATTTT. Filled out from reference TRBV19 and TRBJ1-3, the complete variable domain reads DGGITQSPKYLFRKEGQNVTLSCEQNLNHDAMYWYRQDPGQGLRLIYYSQIVNDFQKGDIAEGYSVSREKKESFPLTVTSAQKNPTAFYLCASSPPGGRGNTIYFGEGSWLTVV.

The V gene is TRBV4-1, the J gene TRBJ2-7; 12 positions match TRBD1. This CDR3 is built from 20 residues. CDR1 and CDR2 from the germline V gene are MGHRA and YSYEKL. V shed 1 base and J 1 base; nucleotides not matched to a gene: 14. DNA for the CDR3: TGCGCCAGCAGCCAAGGCCCCCTAACCCCGGGACAGGGGGCATCCTACGAGCAGTACTTC. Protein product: CASSQGPLTPGQGASYEQYF.

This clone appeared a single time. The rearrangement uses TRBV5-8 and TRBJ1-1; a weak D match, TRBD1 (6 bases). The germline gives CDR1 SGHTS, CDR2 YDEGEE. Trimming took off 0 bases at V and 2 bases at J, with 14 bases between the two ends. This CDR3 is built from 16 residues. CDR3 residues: CASSLVPGELNTEAFF. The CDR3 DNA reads TGTGCCAGCAGCTTGGTGCCAGGGGAACTAAACACTGAAGCTTTCTTT.